Described below is a single T cell receptor (beta chain) sequence and its context. Libraries were prepared by immunoSEQ multiplex PCR; TCRdb keeps only in-frame clonotypes and omits some of them. The sample comprises fewer than 250,000 clones, under 90% of which are singletons, and 8.5% to 10% rests with the top ten. This entry is derived from a study of blood T cell repertoires in COVID-19. The CDR3 contains 15 residues. Germline CDR1 and CDR2: SGHTA and FQGNSA. Unmatched junction bases numbered 5, after V lost 6 bases and J lost 5 bases. This TCR derives from a woman aged 50 to 60 with acute COVID-19. The specimen sequenced was PBMCs or T cells enriched from blood (not recorded which). The rearrangement links TRBV7-2 to TRBJ2-1, with TRBD1 matching over 12 bases. The CDR3 is CASRGTGGFHNEQFF. In DNA form, the CDR3 reads TGTGCCAGCAGAGGGACAGGGGGCTTCCACAATGAGCAGTTCTTC.